Here is one T cell receptor beta chain with its context. What it binds is unknown. The data were produced by immunoSEQ multiplex PCR, yet TCRdb's version contains in-frame clones alone and is incomplete. The profile shows about 88,000 clones, roughly 87% of them singletons. As to time point: baseline, week 1 (first vaccination visit). The sample's treatment: pre-vaccination baseline after standard-of-care therapy. This specimen comes from a study of a mutant IDH1 vaccine in newly diagnosed glioma. Overall study: Among treated patients, 62.5% were male and about 40% female, and mean age was approximately 40 years.

Broader study findings: The authors found pseudoprogression apparently unrelated to changes in top peripheral T cell clonotypes.

This CDR3 is 17 amino acids long. Germline values: CDR1 SQVTM, CDR2 ANQGSEA. The ends were cut back, 5 bases at V and 2 bases at J, with 24 bases in the middle. V usage is TRBV29-1 and J usage is TRBJ1-2, with D perhaps matching TRBD1 (6 bases). The sample was PBMCs, taken from a glioma patient treated with radiotherapy, temozolomide or both. The receptor comes from a man aged 40-50 years with glioma. Some clones in this sample may be carry-over from other donors' samples. CDR3 DNA sequence: TGCAGCGTTACCGGGGGGCCGAGACAGGCCAGAAACTATGGCTACACCTTC. Amino acid sequence: CSVTGGPRQARNYGYTF.